These T cell receptor beta chains were read from a single sample in a study of long-term antiretroviral therapy in people with HIV. Only in-frame clones appear in the TCRdb table, and some are missing; sequencing was by immunoSEQ multiplex PCR. The repertoire has 20,000 or so clones, approximately 78% of them found once; the top ten carry 5% to 7%. The material was unsorted PBMCs, obtained 0.2 years after starting antiretroviral therapy. The receptor source for this set is a woman between 25 and 40 years old with HIV. CDR3s include the opening cysteine and the closing phenylalanine or tryptophan. The D gene is left open where the match is weak. Clone size, where shown, is once, few, many, or a class for clones that have expanded.

-	TRBV11-2	14	few	TRBJ1-1	TGTGCCAGCAGCCCTCAGGGCATGTTGACTGAAGCTTTCTTT	CASSPQGMLTEAFF
TRBD1	TRBV29-1	13	-	TRBJ1-5	TGCAGCGTTGGGGACAGTTTCGGTCAGCCCCAGCATTTT	CSVGDSFGQPQHF
-	TRBV6-1	12	-	TRBJ2-7	TGTGCCAGCTCTGCACCTCTCTACGAGCAGTACTTC	CASSAPLYEQYF
-	TRBV2	14	-	TRBJ1-5	TGTGCCAGCAGTGAACGGTATAGCAATCAGCCCCAGCATTTT	CASSERYSNQPQHF
-	TRBV10-2	15	-	TRBJ2-1	TGCGCCAGCAGTGCCTTCCGGCAACAGGGCAATGAGCAGTTCTTC	CASSAFRQQGNEQFF
TRBD2	TRBV6-5	16	once	TRBJ2-3	TGTGCCAGCAGTTACTCTGGCGGGGGGGCGTCTGATACGCAGTATTTT	CASSYSGGGASDTQYF
-	TRBV5-6	16	-	TRBJ2-6	TGTGCCAGCAGCCCGGCCCTAGGGGCTGGGGCCAACGTCCTGACTTTC	CASSPALGAGANVLTF
-	TRBV30	13	once	TRBJ1-2	TGTGCCTGGAGCCCCTCACAGATAGCGGGCTACACCTTC	CAWSPSQIAGYTF
-	TRBV29-1	13	-	TRBJ1-1	TGCAGCGTTGCCAAACGGCTGGACACTGAAGCTTTCTTT	CSVAKRLDTEAFF
-	TRBV6-5	11	-	TRBJ1-2	TGTGCCAGCACAGGTCGGACTGGCTACACCTTC	CASTGRTGYTF
-	TRBV14	13	-	TRBJ1-1	TGTGCCAGCAGCCCCAGGCAGTCCCCTGAAGCTTTCTTT	CASSPRQSPEAFF
-	TRBV5-5	13	-	TRBJ1-1	TGTGCCAGCAGCTTCGGCGCGAACACTGAAGCTTTCTTT	CASSFGANTEAFF
TRBD1	TRBV28	15	few	TRBJ2-1	TGTGCCAGCAGTCAAGGACAGGGGAACTACAATGAGCAGTTCTTC	CASSQGQGNYNEQFF
TRBD2	TRBV5-1	15	-	TRBJ2-3	TGCGCCAGCAGCTTGACTAGCGGGGGACCAGATACGCAGTATTTT	CASSLTSGGPDTQYF
-	TRBV19	11	-	TRBJ1-2	TGTGCCAGTAGTAGGGACGCTGGCTACACCTTC	CASSRDAGYTF